This T cell receptor (beta chain) was profiled in a study of CD8+ T cells in alopecia areata. This CDR3 spans 13 amino acids. The germline V gene encodes CDR1 SNHLY and CDR2 FYNNEI. Between the trimmed V and J ends, which lost 3 bases and 6 bases, there was a span of 11 bases. Study conclusions and caveats: Clonality in lesional scalp, especially alopecia totalis/universalis, exceeded that of normal scalp.

The authors extracted RNA and reverse transcribed it into cDNA as the sequencing template. Some clones are missing from TCRdb's copy, which holds only in-frame ones; the method was immunoSEQ multiplex PCR. This sample has about 110,000 clones, with around 59% found just once. There are a few counts of this clone. Its cognate antigen is unknown. Input material: CD8+ T cells sorted from blood. The chain joins TRBV2 to TRBJ1-2; D remains unclear. This TCR came from a human donor in good health. CDR3 in amino acids: CASSDKGFNGYTF. DNA for the CDR3: TGTGCCAGCAGTGATAAGGGATTTAATGGCTACACCTTC.